This record looks at one T cell receptor (beta chain) sequence and its context. At one end, the junction sequence differs from germline, possibly due to a read error. The length of the CDR3 is 19 residues. Per the germline V gene, CDR1 is LGHNA and CDR2 is YSLEER. These data originate in a study of blood T cell repertoires in COVID-19. Study details: Samples representing acute and convalescent COVID-19 were sourced from the United States, Italy and Spain. The analysed material was cDNA or gDNA that came from T cells, B-cell-depleted T cells, or PBMCs.

As processed by the authors: Amplified reference gene primers provided the basis for estimating nucleated cell counts. Assay used: immunoSEQ multiplex PCR; TCRdb lists only in-frame clones, some missing. V and J calls and clone size come straight from that table; D and trimming were deduced from the DNA. The sample holds just under 250,000 clones, around 85% seen once. This receptor was obtained from a woman in her twenties or thirties who had recovered from COVID-19. The rearrangement uses TRBV4-3 and TRBJ2-3; 10 positions match TRBD2. The sequenced material came from peripheral blood. As DNA, the CDR3 is TGCGCCAGCAGTCAAGGTCGAAGGTATAGCGGGGGGCCCACAGATACGCAGTATTTT. Encoded protein: CASSQGRRYSGGPTDTQYF.